This entry lists 8 T cell receptor beta chains sequenced from one sample in a study of T-cell memory formation after mild COVID-19 (dated by TCRdb to about 2021). The method was 5' RACE. Reads for this sample came from an Illumina NovaSeq 6000. The raw public reads went through TCRdb reprocessing: fastp at Q25, MiXCR clone calling, in-frame beta chains kept. Rows merge per CDR3 protein into single entries with the most common DNA and genes. Within this sample are fewer than 550,000 distinct CDR3 sequences, with around 20% of them counted one time only. The ten largest account for 7.5% to 9.5% of the sample. Sequencing used PBMCs or a T cell subset sorted from them (not recorded which). These receptors were obtained from an adult woman who had mild COVID-19 (a few samples of this study predate the infection). The sample titles of this study are shuffled in the database, so cell type and time point are left out; the donor was told from shared clones.

This clonotype was seen only a few times. This rearrangement joins TRBV29-1 to TRBJ2-3; the match to TRBD2 covers 12 bases. CDR1 is SQVTM and CDR2 is ANQGSEA in the germline V gene. The length of the CDR3 is 19 residues. Losses at the gene ends were 1 base for V and 6 bases for J; bases not matched to a gene: 17. The CDR3 loop is CSVEGVPGQGLAGYDTQYF. The DNA for the CDR3 is TGCAGCGTTGAAGGGGTTCCGGGACAGGGACTAGCGGGTTATGATACGCAGTATTTT.

This clonotype appeared a few times. The chain recombines TRBV25-1 with TRBJ1-1, with D possibly TRBD1 on 5 matching bases. Germline lookup yields CDR1 MGHDK and CDR2 SYGVNS. Trimming removed 2 bases from V and 11 bases from J, with 15 bases in between. This CDR3 comprises 13 residues. The DNA for the CDR3 is TGTGCCAGCAGTGAAGTAGTGGGACTAAGGGCTTTCTTT. It yields the protein CASSEVVGLRAFF. The full variable domain, rest sourced from reference TRBV25-1 and TRBJ1-1, is EADIYQTPRYLVIGTGKKITLECSQTMGHDKMYWYQQDPGMELHLIHYSYGVNSTEKGDLSSESTVSRIRTEHFPLTLESARPSHTSQYLCASSEVVGLRAFFGQGTRLTVV.

This clonotype turned up a few times. The chain combines TRBV12-3 or TRBV12-4 with TRBJ2-1; 13 bases fit TRBD2. This CDR3 comprises 15 residues. V lost 4 bases and J lost 9; bases outside the gene matches: 6. CDR3 nucleotide sequence: TGTGCCAGCAGTTCTACTAGCGGGAGGGCCGGTGAGCAGTTCTTC. Translation: CASSSTSGRAGEQFF.

The rearrangement links TRBV24-1 to TRBJ2-6; 9 positions match TRBD1. With V trimmed by 4 bases and J by 4 bases, 10 bases remained unmatched. The CDR3 spans 18 residues. Germline V gene data show CDR1 as KGHDR and CDR2 as SFDVKD. The CDR3 sequence is CATSDPPGQGPGANVLTF. The CDR3 nucleotides read TGTGCCACCAGTGACCCCCCGGGACAGGGTCCCGGGGCCAACGTCCTGACTTTC.

This clonotype came up a few times. The rearrangement links TRBV12-3 or TRBV12-4 to TRBJ2-1; 8 positions match TRBD2. V lost 6 bases, J lost 7 bases, and 11 bases stayed unmatched. The CDR3 runs to 15 residues. As DNA, the CDR3 is TGTGCCAGCAGGCGCCCGGGACTAGGCGTGAATGAGCAGTTCTTC. Encoded protein: CASRRPGLGVNEQFF.

The chain employs TRBV27 and TRBJ2-7; 12 bases are shared with TRBD2. J was trimmed by 3 bases and V by 8 bases; bases with no gene match: 8. The CDR3 consists of 15 residues. The V gene's germline CDR1 is MNHEY and CDR2 SMNVEV (reference sequence). The CDR3 reads CASARPGLAGYEQYF. The CDR3 DNA sequence: TGTGCCAGCGCCCGACCGGGACTAGCGGGCTACGAGCAGTACTTC.

This clonotype has only a few counts. The chain combines TRBV18 with TRBJ1-1; TRBD1 matches 8 bases. Germline V lookup: CDR1 KGHSH, CDR2 LQKENI. Trimming at V came to 7 bases and at J to 2 bases, leaving 3 bases not matched to a gene. The CDR3 totals 13 residues. The CDR3 bases are TGTGCCAGCTTACAGGGGGTAAACACTGAAGCTTTCTTT. This encodes CASLQGVNTEAFF.

This clonotype showed up just once. The chain employs TRBV3-1 and TRBJ1-1; D is perhaps TRBD1 (6 bases). Per the germline V gene, CDR1 is LGHDT and CDR2 is YNNKEL (reference sequence). CDR3 length: 15 amino acids. V was clipped by 1 base and J by 6 bases, with 15 bases between them. The CDR3 DNA reads as TGTGCCAGCAGCCAAGGTTCATGGGGGGCTTCTGAAGCTTTCTTT. Its translation is CASSQGSWGASEAFF.